The 2 T cell receptor beta chains reported below all come from one sample, sequenced in a study of cytomegalovirus exposure and HLA in healthy donors. The PCR contained 60 Vbeta and 13 Jbeta primers. TCRdb keeps only in-frame clones here, not all; method: immunoSEQ multiplex PCR. Its table lists 65,000 to 95,000 clones. Sequences were obtained from PBMCs. The receptor source for this set is a young man in good health and CMV-seronegative.

The chain is built from TRBV4-2 and TRBJ1-4; 7 bases match TRBD1. Trimming removed 5 bases from V and 5 bases from J; junction bases left unmatched: 5. This CDR3 spans 14 amino acids. Germline-derived CDR1 and CDR2 are LGHNA and YNFKEQ. In nucleotides, the CDR3 is TGTGCCAGCAGCTTCAGGGGGAGCAATGAAAAACTGTTTTTT. Amino acids: CASSFRGSNEKLFF.

V and J are TRBV4-2 and TRBJ1-1; no clear D gene. The germline V and J ends were trimmed by 1 base and 5 bases, with 8 bases remaining between them. The CDR3 has 13 amino acids. Germline V gives CDR1 LGHNA, CDR2 YNFKEQ. CDR3 sequence: CASSQGDGTEAFF. The CDR3 nucleotides are TGTGCCAGCAGCCAAGGAGACGGGACTGAAGCTTTCTTT.